This TCR beta chain originates from a study of CD8+ T cells in alopecia areata. Study-level points and caveats: Relative to normal scalp, lesional scalp, especially alopecia totalis/universalis, showed higher clonality.

Following extraction, RNA underwent reverse transcription to cDNA, which served as the sequencing template. The data were produced by immunoSEQ multiplex PCR, yet TCRdb's version contains in-frame clones alone and is incomplete. The sample shows some 200,000 clones, more than 55% of them seen only once. The germline CDR1 and CDR2 sequences are MNHEY and SMNVEV (reference sequence). V was shortened by 6 bases and J by 2 bases, with 22 bases between the two germline ends. The CDR3 length is 17 residues. This clone was observed a handful of times. The antigen remains unidentified. The sequence was obtained from a human donor in good health. Sample: CD8+ T cells sorted from blood. This chain joins TRBV27 and TRBJ1-2, with a weak D call TRBD1 (6 bases). In DNA, the CDR3 is TGTGCCAGCAGCCCGCTAACCAGTGAGGGGGACAACTATGGCTACACCTTC. The encoded protein is CASSPLTSEGDNYGYTF.